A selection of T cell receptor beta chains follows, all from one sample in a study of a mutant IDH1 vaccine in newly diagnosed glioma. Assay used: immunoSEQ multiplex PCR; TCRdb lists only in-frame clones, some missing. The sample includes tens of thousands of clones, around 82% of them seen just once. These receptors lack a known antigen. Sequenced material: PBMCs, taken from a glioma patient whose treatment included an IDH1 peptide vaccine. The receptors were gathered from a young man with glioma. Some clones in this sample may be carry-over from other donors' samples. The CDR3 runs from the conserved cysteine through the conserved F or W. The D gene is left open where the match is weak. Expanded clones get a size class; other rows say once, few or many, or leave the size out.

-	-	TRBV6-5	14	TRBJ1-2	TGTGCCAGCAGTTACGGGGGGCGCAACTATGGCTACACCTTC	CASSYGGRNYGYTF
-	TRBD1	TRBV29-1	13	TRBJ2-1	TGCAGCGTTGGAGACAGGGGGCTCAATGAGCAGTTCTTC	CSVGDRGLNEQFF
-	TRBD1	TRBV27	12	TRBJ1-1	TGTGCCAGCAGAGACAGGGTAGGGGAAGCTTTCTTT	CASRDRVGEAFF
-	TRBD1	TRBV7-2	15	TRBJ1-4	TGTGCCAGCAGTACCGGACAGGCGACTAATGAAAAACTGTTTTTT	CASSTGQATNEKLFF
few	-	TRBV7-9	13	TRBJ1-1	TGTGCCAGCAGCTTTAGTCCGAACACTGAAGCTTTCTTT	CASSFSPNTEAFF
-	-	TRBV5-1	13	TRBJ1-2	TGCGCCAGCAGCTTGACAGGGTCCTATGGCTACACCTTC	CASSLTGSYGYTF
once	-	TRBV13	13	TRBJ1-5	TGTGCCAGCAGCTTGAACCGGGAGCAGCCCCAGCATTTT	CASSLNREQPQHF
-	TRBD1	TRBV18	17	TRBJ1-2	TGTGCCAGCTCACCAAAAGGGACAGGTTCCTCCCCCTATGGCTACACCTTC	CASSPKGTGSSPYGYTF
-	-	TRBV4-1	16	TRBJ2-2	TGCGCCAGCAGCCAAGGCCAAAACTTGAACACCGGGGAGCTGTTTTTT	CASSQGQNLNTGELFF
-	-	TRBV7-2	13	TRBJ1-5	TGTGCCAGCAGCCGGGACCTACCTGAGCCCCAGCATTTT	CASSRDLPEPQHF
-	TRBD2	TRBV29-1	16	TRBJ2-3	TGCAGCTCTGCCCTCCGGCTAGCGGGGGGCACAGATACGCAGTATTTT	CSSALRLAGGTDTQYF
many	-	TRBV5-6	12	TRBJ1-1	TGTGCCAGCAGCTTTTGGGGGACTGAAGCTTTCTTT	CASSFWGTEAFF
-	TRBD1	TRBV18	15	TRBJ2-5	TGTGCCAGCTCACCGGGACAGGGATCTTGGGAGACCCAGTACTTC	CASSPGQGSWETQYF
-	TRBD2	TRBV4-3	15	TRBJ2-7	TGCGCCAGCAGCCAAGAAGGGACTAGCGGCTACGAGCAGTACTTC	CASSQEGTSGYEQYF
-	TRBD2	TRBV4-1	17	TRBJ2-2	TGCGCCAGCAGCCAGTCACTAGCGCGCGGGAACACCGGGGAGCTGTTTTTT	CASSQSLARGNTGELFF
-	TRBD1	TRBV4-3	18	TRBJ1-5	TGCGCCAGCAGCCAAGATTGGGGACAGGGGGCTGGCAATCAGCCCCAGCATTTT	CASSQDWGQGAGNQPQHF
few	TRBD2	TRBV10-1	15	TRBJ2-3	TGCGCCAGCAGTGAAGGTAGCGGGGGACGAGATACGCAGTATTTT	CASSEGSGGRDTQYF
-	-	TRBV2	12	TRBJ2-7	TGTGCCAGCAGTGAAGCTTTCACCGAGCAGTACTTC	CASSEAFTEQYF
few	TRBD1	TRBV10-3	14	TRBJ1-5	TGTGCCATCAGTGGTGGGACAGGGTACCAGCCCCAGCATTTT	CAISGGTGYQPQHF
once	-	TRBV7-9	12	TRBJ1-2	TGTGCCAGCAGCTTGGCGTCCTATGGCTACACCTTC	CASSLASYGYTF
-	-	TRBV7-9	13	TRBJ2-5	TGTGCCAGCAGCCGGAGCAACGGAGAGACCCAGTACTTC	CASSRSNGETQYF
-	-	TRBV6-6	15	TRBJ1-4	TGTGCCAGCAGTTACTCGCTAGACGTGGGGGAAAAACTGTTTTTT	CASSYSLDVGEKLFF
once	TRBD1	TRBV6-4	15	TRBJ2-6	TGTGCCAGCAGTGACGGACAGGGTGGGGCCAACGTCCTGACTTTC	CASSDGQGGANVLTF
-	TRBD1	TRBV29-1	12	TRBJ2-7	TGCAGCGTTGGGACAGGGGTCCACGAGCAGTACTTC	CSVGTGVHEQYF
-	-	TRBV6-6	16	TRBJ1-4	TGTGCCAGCAGTTTTCAGATACGCGGAACTAATGAAAAACTGTTTTTT	CASSFQIRGTNEKLFF
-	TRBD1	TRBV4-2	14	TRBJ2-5	TGTGCCAGCAGCCAAGAAAAGGGGGCGCTGACCCAGTACTTC	CASSQEKGALTQYF
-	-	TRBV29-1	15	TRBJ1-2	TGCAGCGTTGTAGCCCCTGGACACCGAGGATGGGGCTACACCTTC	CSVVAPGHRGWGYTF
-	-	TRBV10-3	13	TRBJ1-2	TGTGCCATCAGTGAAGGGGCGATCTATGGCTACACCTTC	CAISEGAIYGYTF
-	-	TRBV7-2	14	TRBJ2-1	TGTGCCAGCAGTTATGGACAGACGTACAATGAGCAGTTCTTC	CASSYGQTYNEQFF
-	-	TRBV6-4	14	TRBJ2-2	TGTGCCAGCAGACACCACCCATATACCGGGGAGCTGTTTTTT	CASRHHPYTGELFF
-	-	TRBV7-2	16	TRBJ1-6	TGTGCCAGCAGCTTACTTACAGGGACGGGAGGGTCACCCCTCCACTTT	CASSLLTGTGGSPLHF
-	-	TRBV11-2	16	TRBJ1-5	TGTGCCAGCAGCTTAACACAGGGATTGGAAAATCAGCCCCAGCATTTT	CASSLTQGLENQPQHF
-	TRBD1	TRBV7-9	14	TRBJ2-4	TGTGCCAGCAGCTCCCGGACAGGGGGAAACATTCAGTACTTC	CASSSRTGGNIQYF
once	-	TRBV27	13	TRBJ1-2	TGTGCCAGCAGTTTAGAGGGAGCCGGGGGCTACACCTTC	CASSLEGAGGYTF
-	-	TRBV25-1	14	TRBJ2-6	TGTGCCAGTCTTTACTCGGGGGGGGCCAACGTCCTGACTTTC	CASLYSGGANVLTF
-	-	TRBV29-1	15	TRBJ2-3	TGCAGCGTTGAAGCGGGCAGGGTTAGCACAGATACGCAGTATTTT	CSVEAGRVSTDTQYF
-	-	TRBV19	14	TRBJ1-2	TGTGCCAGTAGTATCGCCATTACAAACTATGGCTACACCTTC	CASSIAITNYGYTF
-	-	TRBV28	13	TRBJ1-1	TGTGCCAGCAGCCCCATTTCGCACACTGAAGCTTTCTTT	CASSPISHTEAFF
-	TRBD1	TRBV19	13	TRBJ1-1	TGTGCCATTTTGGACAGGTCGAGCACTGAAGCTTTCTTT	CAILDRSSTEAFF
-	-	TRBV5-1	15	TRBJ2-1	TGCGCCAGCAGCTTGGCAGGGGCCGACTACAATGAGCAGTTCTTC	CASSLAGADYNEQFF
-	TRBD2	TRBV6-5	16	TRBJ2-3	TGTGCCAGCAGTTACTCGAGACTAGCAAGCACAGATACGCAGTATTTT	CASSYSRLASTDTQYF
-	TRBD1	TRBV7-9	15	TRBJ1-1	TGTGCCAGCAGCTCCTACAGGGGAGGGAACACTGAAGCTTTCTTT	CASSSYRGGNTEAFF
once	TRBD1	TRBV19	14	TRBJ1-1	TGTGCCAGTAGCCCACAGGGGAGGAACAGTGAAGCTTTCTTT	CASSPQGRNSEAFF
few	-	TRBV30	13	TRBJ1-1	TGTGCCTCAACAGGGCCGTTGAACACTGAAGCTTTCTTT	CASTGPLNTEAFF
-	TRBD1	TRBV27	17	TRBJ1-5	TGTGCCAGCAGAGAGGGGACAGCTACCTATAGCAATCAGCCCCAGCATTTT	CASREGTATYSNQPQHF
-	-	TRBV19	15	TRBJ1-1	TGTGCCAGTAGTAAAGGGGTTCCGTCTTTCACTGAAGCTTTCTTT	CASSKGVPSFTEAFF
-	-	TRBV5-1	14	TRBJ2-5	TGCGCCAGCAGCTTTAATAGAAACCAAGAGACCCAGTACTTC	CASSFNRNQETQYF